The 6 T cell receptor beta chains below all came from one sample that was sequenced in a study of blood T cell repertoires in COVID-19. The method was immunoSEQ multiplex PCR; TCRdb's version includes in-frame clones alone and lacks a portion of them. The table shows about 67,000 clones, with around 86% occurring only once. The material sequenced was peripheral blood. Receptors originate from a man in his fifties or sixties with active COVID-19.

This clone was counted a single time. V usage is TRBV11-2 and J usage is TRBJ1-2, with 7 bases identical to TRBD1. J lost 3 bases, V lost 4 bases, and 2 bases had no gene match. CDR1 and CDR2 (germline): SGHAT, FQNNGV. The CDR3 runs 13 residues. The CDR3 loop is CASSSGQDYGYTF. For the CDR3, the DNA is TGTGCCAGCAGCTCTGGACAGGACTATGGCTACACCTTC.

This rearrangement joins TRBV5-5 to TRBJ1-4; D remains ambiguous. This CDR3 is built from 14 residues. V was cut by 4 bases and J by 5 bases, with 12 bases left in between. Germline CDR1 and CDR2: SGHKS and YYEKEE (reference sequence). CDR3 sequence: CASSLTTGNEKLFF. The DNA for the CDR3 is TGTGCCAGCAGCCTAACCACGGGAAATGAAAAACTGTTTTTT.

The V gene is TRBV2, the J gene TRBJ2-1, with 8 bases matching TRBD1. V lost 6 bases, J lost 6 bases, and 19 bases stayed unmatched. There are 18 residues in the CDR3. Germline values: CDR1 SNHLY, CDR2 FYNNEI. DNA of the CDR3: TGTGCCAGCAGGAAAGTTCCGACAGGGGTGTACATCAGCAATGAGCAGTTCTTC. The encoded protein is CASRKVPTGVYISNEQFF.

The rearrangement uses TRBV10-3 and TRBJ1-2; D is uncertain. The CDR3 loop spans 15 amino acids. CDR1 is ENHRY and CDR2 is SYGVKD in the germline V gene. Trimming removed 6 bases from V and 6 bases from J, with 20 bases in between. The CDR3, as DNA: TGTGCCATCAGAGACGGCTCAGGTGATAAGGATGGCTACACCTTC. Its translation: CAIRDGSGDKDGYTF.

The chain uses TRBV20-1 and TRBJ2-7; unclear D gene. Trimming cost V 6 bases and J 6 bases, with 12 bases left between them. This CDR3 comprises 11 residues. Germline CDR1 DFQATT, CDR2 SNEGSKA (reference sequence). Written as DNA, the CDR3 is TGCAGTGCATCCCAGATGGTCGAGCAGTACTTC. Its translation is CSASQMVEQYF.

The V and J genes are TRBV6-5 and TRBJ2-7; 14 bases align to TRBD2. With 2 bases clipped from V and 7 bases from J, the junction kept 4 bases outside the gene matches. Germline assignment: CDR1 MNHEY and CDR2 SVGAGI. The CDR3 consists of 15 residues. CDR3 sequence (DNA): TGTGCCAGCAGTTACGGGGGACTAGCGGGAGTGGAGCAGTACTTC. It is translated as CASSYGGLAGVEQYF.